Included here is one TCR beta chain sequence, with context. After removal of 8 bases from V and 7 bases from J, the junction contained 11 bases not matched to a gene. Germline V lookup: CDR1 MNHNS, CDR2 SASEGT. The CDR3 has 14 amino acids. These data originate in a study of T cell changes during pregnancy in multiple sclerosis. Only in-frame clones appear in the TCRdb table, and some are missing; sequencing was by immunoSEQ multiplex PCR. The sample yields fewer than 30,000 clones, 75% to 90% seen once. Here the sequenced sample was CD8+ T cells from peripheral blood mononuclear cells, taken in the second trimester of pregnancy. This sequence joins TRBV6-1 and TRBJ2-7, with 10 positions matching TRBD2. This clonotype was obtained from a female donor with multiple sclerosis, enrolled in a pregnancy study. This CDR3 is CASSAGTSEVEQYF. CDR3 in DNA: TGTGCCAGCTCCGCCGGGACTAGCGAAGTTGAGCAGTACTTC.